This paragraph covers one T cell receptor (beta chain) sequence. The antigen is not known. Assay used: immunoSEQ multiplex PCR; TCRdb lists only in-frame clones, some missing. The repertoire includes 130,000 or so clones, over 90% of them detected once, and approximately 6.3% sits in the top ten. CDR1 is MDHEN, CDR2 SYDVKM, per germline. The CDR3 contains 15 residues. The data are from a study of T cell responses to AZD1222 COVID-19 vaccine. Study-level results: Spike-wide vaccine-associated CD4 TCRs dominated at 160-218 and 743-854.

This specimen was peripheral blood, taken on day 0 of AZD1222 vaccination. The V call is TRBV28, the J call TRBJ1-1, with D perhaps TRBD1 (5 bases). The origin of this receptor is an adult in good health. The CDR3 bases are TGTGGGACAAAGGGAGGGGACTACATGAACACTGAAGCTTTCTTT. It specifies CGTKGGDYMNTEAFF. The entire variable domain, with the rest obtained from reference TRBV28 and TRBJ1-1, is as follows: DVKVTQSSRYLVKRTGEKVFLECVQDMDHENMFWYRQDPGLGLRLIYFSYDVKMKEKGDIPEGYSVSREKKERFSLILESASTNQTSMYLCGTKGGDYMNTEAFFGQGTRLTVV.